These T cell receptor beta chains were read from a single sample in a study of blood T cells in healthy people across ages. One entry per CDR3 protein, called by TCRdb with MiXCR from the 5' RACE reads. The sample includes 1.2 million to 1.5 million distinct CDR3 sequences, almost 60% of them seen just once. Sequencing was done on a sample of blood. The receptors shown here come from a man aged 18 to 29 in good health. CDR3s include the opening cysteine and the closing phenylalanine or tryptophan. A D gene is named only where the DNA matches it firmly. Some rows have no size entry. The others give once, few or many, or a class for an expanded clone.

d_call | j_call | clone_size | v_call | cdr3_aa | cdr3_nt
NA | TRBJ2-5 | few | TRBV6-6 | CASSYVSEAGAQETQYF | TGTGCCAGCAGTTACGTAAGTGAAGCAGGAGCTCAAGAGACCCAGTACTTC
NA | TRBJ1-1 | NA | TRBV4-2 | CASSQVSRDNTEAFF | TGTGCCAGCAGCCAAGTGTCCAGGGACAACACTGAAGCTTTCTTT
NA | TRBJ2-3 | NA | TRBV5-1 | CASSASSGPGRDTQYF | TGCGCCAGCAGCGCCTCAAGCGGGCCGGGTAGGGATACGCAGTATTTT
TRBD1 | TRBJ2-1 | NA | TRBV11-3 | CASSLVRRVRTGFYNEQFF | TGTGCCAGCAGCTTAGTTCGGAGGGTGCGGACAGGGTTCTACAATGAGCAGTTCTTC
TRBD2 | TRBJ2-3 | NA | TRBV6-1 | CASSELGRAGTDTQYF | TGTGCCAGCAGTGAACTGGGACGAGCGGGGACAGATACGCAGTATTTT
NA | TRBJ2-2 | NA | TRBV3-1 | CASRVAATGELFF | TGTGCCAGCAGGGTAGCGGCGACCGGGGAGCTGTTTTTT
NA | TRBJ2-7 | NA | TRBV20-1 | CSASGTPYEQYF | TGCAGTGCTAGTGGGACACCCTACGAGCAGTACTTC
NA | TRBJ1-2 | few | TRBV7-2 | CASSLAQWGRGSYGYTF | TGTGCCAGCAGCTTAGCGCAGTGGGGCAGGGGATCCTATGGCTACACCTTC
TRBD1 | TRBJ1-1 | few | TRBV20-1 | CSAREGQVNTEAFF | TGCAGTGCTAGGGAAGGACAGGTGAACACTGAAGCTTTCTTT
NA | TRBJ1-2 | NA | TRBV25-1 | CASRKGLVGYTF | TGTGCCAGCAGGAAGGGTTTGGTTGGCTACACCTTC
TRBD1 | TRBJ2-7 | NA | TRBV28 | CASSLKGAHIYNEQYF | TGTGCCAGCAGTTTAAAGGGGGCCCATATCTACAATGAGCAGTACTTC
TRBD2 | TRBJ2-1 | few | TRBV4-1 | CASSHGGSNEQFF | TGCGCCAGCAGCCACGGCGGGAGCAATGAGCAGTTCTTC
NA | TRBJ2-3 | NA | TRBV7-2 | CANTYSRDTQYF | TGTGCCAACACGTATTCTCGTGATACGCAGTATTTT
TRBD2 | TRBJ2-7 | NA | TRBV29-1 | CSVEGTSGISYNEQYF | TGCAGCGTTGAAGGGACTAGCGGGATCTCCTACAATGAGCAGTACTTC
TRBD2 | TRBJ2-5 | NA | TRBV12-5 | CASGFRAGGYQETQYF | TGTGCTAGTGGTTTTCGGGCGGGAGGATACCAAGAGACCCAGTACTTC
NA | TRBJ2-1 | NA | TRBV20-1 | CSLGRRNYNEQFF | TGCTCCCTGGGCAGGAGAAACTACAATGAGCAGTTCTTC
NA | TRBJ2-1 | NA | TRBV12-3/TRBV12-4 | CASSFGLPPYNEQFF | TGTGCCAGCAGTTTTGGACTCCCCCCTTACAATGAGCAGTTCTTC
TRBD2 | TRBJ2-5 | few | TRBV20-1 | CSAHLLAGEETQYF | TGCAGTGCGCACTTACTAGCGGGAGAGGAGACCCAGTACTTC
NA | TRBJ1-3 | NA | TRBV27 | CASSQQGFSGNTIYF | TGTGCCAGCAGTCAACAGGGTTTCTCTGGAAACACCATATATTTT
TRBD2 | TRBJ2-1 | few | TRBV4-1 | CASSPQRGYNEQFF | TGCGCCAGCAGCCCCCAGCGGGGATACAATGAGCAGTTCTTC
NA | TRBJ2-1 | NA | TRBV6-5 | CASSHWAATYNEQFF | TGTGCCAGCTCACACTGGGCGGCTACATACAATGAGCAGTTCTTC
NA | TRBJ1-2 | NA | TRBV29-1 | CSVDSLSNYGYTF | TGCAGCGTTGACAGCCTATCTAACTATGGCTACACCTTC
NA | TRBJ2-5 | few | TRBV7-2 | CASGGVLETQYF | TGTGCCAGTGGTGGGGTATTGGAGACCCAGTACTTC
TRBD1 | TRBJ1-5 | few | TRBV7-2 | CASSLGLGTANQPQHF | TGTGCCAGCAGCTTAGGACTAGGGACAGCTAATCAGCCCCAGCATTTT
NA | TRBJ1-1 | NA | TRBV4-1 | CASSQVEEWRNTEAFF | TGCGCCAGCAGCCAAGTCGAGGAGTGGAGGAACACTGAAGCTTTCTTT
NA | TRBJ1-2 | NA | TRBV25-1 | CASGGVIFYGYTF | TGTGCCAGCGGTGGGGTTATCTTCTATGGCTACACCTTC
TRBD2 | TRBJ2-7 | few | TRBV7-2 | CASSLDGGGWYEQYF | TGTGCCAGCAGCTTAGACGGCGGGGGGTGGTACGAGCAGTACTTC
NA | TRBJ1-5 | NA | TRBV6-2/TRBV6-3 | CALGPRIGNQPQHF | TGTGCCCTCGGTCCCAGGATCGGCAATCAGCCCCAGCATTTT
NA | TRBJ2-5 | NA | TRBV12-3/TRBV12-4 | CASSFITETQYF | TGTGCCAGCAGTTTTATTACGGAGACCCAGTACTTC
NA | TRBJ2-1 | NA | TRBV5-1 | CASSFGHLEYNEQFF | TGCGCCAGCAGTTTTGGGCATCTAGAATACAATGAGCAGTTCTTC
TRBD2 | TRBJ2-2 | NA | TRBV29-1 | CSVIIAGDTGELFF | TGCAGCGTCATAATAGCGGGGGACACCGGGGAGCTGTTTTTT
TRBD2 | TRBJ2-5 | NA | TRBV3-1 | CASSQGVVGRYQETQYF | TGTGCCAGCAGCCAAGGGGTTGTCGGGAGGTACCAAGAGACCCAGTACTTC
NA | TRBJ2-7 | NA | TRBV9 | CASSVVTGYEQYF | TGTGCCAGCAGCGTAGTGACGGGGTACGAGCAGTACTTC
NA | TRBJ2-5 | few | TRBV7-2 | CASSALGETQYF | TGTGCCAGCAGCGCTTTAGGGGAGACCCAGTACTTC
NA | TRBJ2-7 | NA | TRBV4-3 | CASSQDSTGYSSYEQYF | TGCGCCAGCAGCCAAGATTCCACAGGTTACAGCTCCTACGAGCAGTACTTC
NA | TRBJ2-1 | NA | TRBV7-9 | CASSLDGIEYNEQFF | TGTGCCAGCAGCTTAGACGGGATTGAATACAATGAGCAGTTCTTC
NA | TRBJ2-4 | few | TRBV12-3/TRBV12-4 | CASSFSGGAKNIQYF | TGTGCCAGCAGTTTTTCCGGGGGAGCCAAAAACATTCAGTACTTC